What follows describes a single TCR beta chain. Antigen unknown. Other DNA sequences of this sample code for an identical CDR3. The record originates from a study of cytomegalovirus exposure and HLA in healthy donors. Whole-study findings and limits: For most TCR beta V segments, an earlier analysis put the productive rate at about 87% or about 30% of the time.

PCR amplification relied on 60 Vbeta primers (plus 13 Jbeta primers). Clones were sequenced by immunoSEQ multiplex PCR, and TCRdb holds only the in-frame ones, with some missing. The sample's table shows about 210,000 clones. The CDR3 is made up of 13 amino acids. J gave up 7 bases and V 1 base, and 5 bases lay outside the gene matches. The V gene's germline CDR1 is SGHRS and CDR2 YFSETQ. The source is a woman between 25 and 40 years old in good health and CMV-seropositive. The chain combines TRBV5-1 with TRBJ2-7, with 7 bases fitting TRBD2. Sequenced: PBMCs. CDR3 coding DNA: TGCGCCAGCAGCTTGTCCGGGGAGGGAGAGCAGTACTTC. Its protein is CASSLSGEGEQYF.